The sequence of this T cell receptor (beta chain) was determined in a study of blood T cell repertoires in COVID-19. Whole-study context: Acute and convalescent COVID-19 specimens originated in the United States, Italy and Spain. The analysed material was cDNA or gDNA that came from T cells, B-cell-depleted T cells, or PBMCs.

Germline values: CDR1 LNHDA, CDR2 SQIVND (reference sequence). The CDR3 is 13 amino acids. V shed 3 bases and J shed 7 bases, with 12 bases lying between them. Original data processing: Amplifying reference gene primers gave estimates of nucleated cell counts. Measured with immunoSEQ multiplex PCR; TCRdb has only the in-frame clones, and not every one. D and trimming come from the DNA, and the V and J calls and clone size come from that table. The repertoire holds 95,000 to 120,000 clones, with approximately 89% as singletons. Seattle patients were enrolled during active infection and followed longitudinally.

Sample: peripheral blood. The origin of this receptor is a woman aged 55-69 years with COVID-19, enrolled during active disease. The chain has TRBV19 and TRBJ1-2, with a weak D call TRBD1 (5 bases). In DNA, the CDR3 is TGTGCCAGTAGTATCCCTCGACAGTTTGGCTACACCTTC. It codes for CASSIPRQFGYTF. Supplemented by reference TRBV19 and TRBJ1-2, the full variable domain reads DGGITQSPKYLFRKEGQNVTLSCEQNLNHDAMYWYRQDPGQGLRLIYYSQIVNDFQKGDIAEGYSVSREKKESFPLTVTSAQKNPTAFYLCASSIPRQFGYTFGSGTRLTVV.